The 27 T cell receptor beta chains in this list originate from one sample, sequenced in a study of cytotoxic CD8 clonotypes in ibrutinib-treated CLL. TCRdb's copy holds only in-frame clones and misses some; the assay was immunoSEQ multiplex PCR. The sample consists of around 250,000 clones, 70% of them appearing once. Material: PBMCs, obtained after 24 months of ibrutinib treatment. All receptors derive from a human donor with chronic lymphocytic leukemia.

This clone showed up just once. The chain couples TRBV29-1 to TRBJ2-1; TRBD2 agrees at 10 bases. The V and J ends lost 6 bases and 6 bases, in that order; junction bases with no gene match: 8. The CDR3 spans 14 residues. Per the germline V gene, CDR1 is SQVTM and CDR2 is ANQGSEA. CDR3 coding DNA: TGCAGCGTACCAGCGGGAGGGCCCTTCAATGAGCAGTTCTTC. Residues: CSVPAGGPFNEQFF.

CDR3 sequence (DNA): TGTGCCAGCAGTTTAGGGACCACCTACGAGCAGTACTTC. Protein: CASSLGTTYEQYF. The rearrangement links TRBV28 to TRBJ2-7; D possibly matches TRBD1 or TRBD2 (5 bases each). Trimming pared 2 bases from V and 2 bases from J, leaving 7 bases between. CDR3 size: 13 residues. CDR1 is MDHEN and CDR2 is SYDVKM in the germline V gene.

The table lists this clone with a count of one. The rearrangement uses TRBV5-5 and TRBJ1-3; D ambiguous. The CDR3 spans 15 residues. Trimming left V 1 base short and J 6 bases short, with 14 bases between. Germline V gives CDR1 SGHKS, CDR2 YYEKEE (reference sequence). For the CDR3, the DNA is TGTGCCAGCAGCTTGTTGGGGAGCTTGGAAAACACCATATATTTT. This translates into CASSLLGSLENTIYF.

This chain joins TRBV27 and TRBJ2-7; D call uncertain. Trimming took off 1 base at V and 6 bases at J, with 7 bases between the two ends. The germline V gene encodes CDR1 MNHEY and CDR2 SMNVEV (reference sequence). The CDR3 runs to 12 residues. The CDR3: CASSLLNGEQYF. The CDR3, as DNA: TGTGCCAGCAGTTTATTAAACGGCGAGCAGTACTTC.

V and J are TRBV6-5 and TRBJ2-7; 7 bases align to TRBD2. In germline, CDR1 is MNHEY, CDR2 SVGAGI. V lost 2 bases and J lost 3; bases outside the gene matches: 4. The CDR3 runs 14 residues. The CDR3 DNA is TGTGCCAGCAGTTACGGAGCGGGGCTCTACGAGCAGTACTTC. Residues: CASSYGAGLYEQYF.

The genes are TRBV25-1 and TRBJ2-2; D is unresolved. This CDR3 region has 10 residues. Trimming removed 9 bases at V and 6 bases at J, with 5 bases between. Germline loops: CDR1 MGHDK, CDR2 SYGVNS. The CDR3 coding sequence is TGTGCCAGTCGGTCCGGGGAGCTGTTTTTT. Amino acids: CASRSGELFF.

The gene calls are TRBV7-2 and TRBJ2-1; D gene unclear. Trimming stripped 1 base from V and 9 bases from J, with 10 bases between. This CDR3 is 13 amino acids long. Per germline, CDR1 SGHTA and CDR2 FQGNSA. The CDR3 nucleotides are TGTGCCAGCAGCTTAGTGGCTGCTGCTGAGCAGTTCTTC. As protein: CASSLVAAAEQFF.

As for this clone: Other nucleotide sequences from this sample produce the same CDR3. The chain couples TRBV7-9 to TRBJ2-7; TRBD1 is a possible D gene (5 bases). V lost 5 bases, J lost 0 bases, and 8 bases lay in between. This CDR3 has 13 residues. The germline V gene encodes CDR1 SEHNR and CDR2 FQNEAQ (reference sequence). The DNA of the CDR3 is TGTGCCAGCAGCCCAGACAGCTCCTACGAGCAGTACTTC. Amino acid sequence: CASSPDSSYEQYF.

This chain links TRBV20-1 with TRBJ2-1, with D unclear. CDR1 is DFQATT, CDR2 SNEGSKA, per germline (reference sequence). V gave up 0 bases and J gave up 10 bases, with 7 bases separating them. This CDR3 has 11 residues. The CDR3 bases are TGCAGTGCTAGAGAGTATGGGGAGCAGTTCTTC. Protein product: CSAREYGEQFF.

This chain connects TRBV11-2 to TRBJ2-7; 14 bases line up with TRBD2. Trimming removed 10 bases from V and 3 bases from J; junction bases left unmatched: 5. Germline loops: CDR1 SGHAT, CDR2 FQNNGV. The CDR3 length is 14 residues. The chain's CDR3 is CATRGTSGSYEQYF. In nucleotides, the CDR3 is TGTGCCACCCGGGGGACTAGCGGGAGCTACGAGCAGTACTTC.

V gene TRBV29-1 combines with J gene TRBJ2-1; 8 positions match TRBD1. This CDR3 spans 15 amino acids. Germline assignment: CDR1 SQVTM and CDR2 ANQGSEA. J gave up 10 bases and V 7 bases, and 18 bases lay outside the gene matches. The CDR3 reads CSARASGQASVEQFF. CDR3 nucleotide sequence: TGCAGCGCACGGGCCTCGGGACAGGCGAGCGTCGAGCAGTTCTTC.

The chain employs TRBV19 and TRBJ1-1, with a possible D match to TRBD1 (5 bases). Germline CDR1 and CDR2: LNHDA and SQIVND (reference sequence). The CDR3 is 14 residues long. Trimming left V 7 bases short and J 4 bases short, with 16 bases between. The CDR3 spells CASIPFPGITEAFF. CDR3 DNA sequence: TGTGCCAGTATTCCCTTTCCAGGGATCACTGAAGCTTTCTTT.

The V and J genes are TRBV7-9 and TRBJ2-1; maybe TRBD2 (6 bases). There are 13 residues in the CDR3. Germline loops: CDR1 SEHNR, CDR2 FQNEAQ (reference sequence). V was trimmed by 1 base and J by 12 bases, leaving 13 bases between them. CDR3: CASSLETGDRQFF. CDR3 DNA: TGTGCCAGCAGCTTAGAAACGGGGGATAGGCAGTTCTTC.

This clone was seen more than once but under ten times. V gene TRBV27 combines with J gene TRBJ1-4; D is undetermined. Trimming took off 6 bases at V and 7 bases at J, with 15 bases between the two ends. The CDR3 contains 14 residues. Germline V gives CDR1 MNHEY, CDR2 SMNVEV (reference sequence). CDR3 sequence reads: CASSRSLLGEKLFF. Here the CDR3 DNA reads TGTGCCAGCAGCCGATCATTGCTGGGTGAAAAACTGTTTTTT. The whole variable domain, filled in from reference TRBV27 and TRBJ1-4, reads EAQVTQNPRYLITVTGKKLTVTCSQNMNHEYMSWYRQDPGLGLRQIYYSMNVEVTDKGDVPEGYKVSRKEKRNFPLILESPSPNQTSLYFCASSRSLLGEKLFFGSGTQLSVL.

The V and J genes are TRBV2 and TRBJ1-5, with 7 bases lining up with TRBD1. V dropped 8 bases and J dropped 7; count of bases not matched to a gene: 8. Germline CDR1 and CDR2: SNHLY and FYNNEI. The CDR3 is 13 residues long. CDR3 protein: CASDRDRRQPQHF. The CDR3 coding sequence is TGTGCCAGCGATAGGGACAGAAGACAGCCCCAGCATTTT.

In DNA form, the CDR3 reads TGTGCCAGCAGCCAGGACACAGGGGGAGGCACCTACGAGCAGTACTTC. Translating gives CASSQDTGGGTYEQYF. This chain joins TRBV4-2 and TRBJ2-7, with 8 bases that match TRBD1. The trim removed 3 bases at V and 2 bases at J, leaving 9 bases unmatched. Germline V lookup: CDR1 LGHNA, CDR2 YNFKEQ. The CDR3 loop spans 16 amino acids.

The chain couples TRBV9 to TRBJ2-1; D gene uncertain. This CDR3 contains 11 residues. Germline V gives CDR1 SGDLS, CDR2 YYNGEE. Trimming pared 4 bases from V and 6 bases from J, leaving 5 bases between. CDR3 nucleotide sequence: TGTGCCAGCAGCTCAGCCAATGAGCAGTTCTTC. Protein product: CASSSANEQFF.

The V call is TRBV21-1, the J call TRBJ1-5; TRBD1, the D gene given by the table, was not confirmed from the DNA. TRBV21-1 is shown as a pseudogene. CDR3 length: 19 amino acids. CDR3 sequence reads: CASSKPTYRGPDSNQPQHF. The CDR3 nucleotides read TGTGCCAGCAGCAAACCAACTTACAGGGGGCCGGATAGCAATCAGCCCCAGCATTTT.

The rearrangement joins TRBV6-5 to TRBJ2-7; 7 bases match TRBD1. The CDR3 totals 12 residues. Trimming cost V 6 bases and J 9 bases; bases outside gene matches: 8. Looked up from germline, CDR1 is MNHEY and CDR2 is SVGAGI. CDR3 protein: CASSPGGRVQYF. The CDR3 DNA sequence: TGTGCCAGCAGCCCAGGGGGTCGCGTGCAGTACTTC.

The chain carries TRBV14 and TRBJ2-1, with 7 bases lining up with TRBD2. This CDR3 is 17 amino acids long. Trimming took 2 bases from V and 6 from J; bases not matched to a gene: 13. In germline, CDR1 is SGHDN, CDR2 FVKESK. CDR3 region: CASSQHHRDYRSNEQFF. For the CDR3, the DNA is TGTGCCAGCAGCCAACATCATCGGGACTACCGTTCCAATGAGCAGTTCTTC.

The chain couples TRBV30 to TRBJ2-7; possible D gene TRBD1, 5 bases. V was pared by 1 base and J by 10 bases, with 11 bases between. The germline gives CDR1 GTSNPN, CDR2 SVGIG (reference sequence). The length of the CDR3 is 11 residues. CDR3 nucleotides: TGTGCCTGGAGTGAGGGGCCCGGACAGTACTTC. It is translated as CAWSEGPGQYF.

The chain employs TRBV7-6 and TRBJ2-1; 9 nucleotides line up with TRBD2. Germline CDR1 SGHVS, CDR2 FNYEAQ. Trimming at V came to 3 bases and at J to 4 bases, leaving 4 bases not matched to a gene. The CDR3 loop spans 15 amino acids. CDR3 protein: CASSFELAGYNEQFF. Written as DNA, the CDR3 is TGTGCCAGCAGCTTTGAGCTAGCGGGGTACAATGAGCAGTTCTTC.

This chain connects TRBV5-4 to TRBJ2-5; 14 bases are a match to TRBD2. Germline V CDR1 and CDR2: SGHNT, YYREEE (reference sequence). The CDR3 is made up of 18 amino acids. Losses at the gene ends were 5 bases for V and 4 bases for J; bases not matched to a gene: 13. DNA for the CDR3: TGTGCCAGCAGTCACCCTACACCGGGACTAGCGGGAGTAGAGACCCAGTACTTC. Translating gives CASSHPTPGLAGVETQYF. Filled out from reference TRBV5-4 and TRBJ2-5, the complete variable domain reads ETGVTQSPTHLIKTRGQQVTLRCSSQSGHNTVSWYQQALGQGPQFIFQYYREEENGRGNFPPRFSGLQFPNYSSELNVNALELDDSALYLCASSHPTPGLAGVETQYFGPGTRLLVL.

CDR3 in DNA: TGTGCCAGCACTAGACTAGCGGCCACCTACGAGCAGTACTTC. This codes for CASTRLAATYEQYF. The chain couples TRBV28 to TRBJ2-7, with 9 bases lining up with TRBD2. This CDR3 has 14 amino acids. V gave up 7 bases and J gave up 2 bases; unmatched junction bases: 6. The V gene's germline CDR1 is MDHEN and CDR2 SYDVKM.

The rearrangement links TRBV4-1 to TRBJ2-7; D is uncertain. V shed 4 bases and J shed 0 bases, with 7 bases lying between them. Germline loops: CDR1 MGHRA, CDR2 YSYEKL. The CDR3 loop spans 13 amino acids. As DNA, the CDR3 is TGCGCCAGCAGCCCCGAACCCTCCTACGAGCAGTACTTC. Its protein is CASSPEPSYEQYF.

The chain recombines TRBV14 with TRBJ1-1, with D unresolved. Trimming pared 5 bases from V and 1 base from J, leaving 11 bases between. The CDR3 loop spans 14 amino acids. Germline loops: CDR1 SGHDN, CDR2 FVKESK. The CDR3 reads CASSARTWNTEAFF. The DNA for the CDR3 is TGTGCCAGCAGCGCCCGGACCTGGAACACTGAAGCTTTCTTT.

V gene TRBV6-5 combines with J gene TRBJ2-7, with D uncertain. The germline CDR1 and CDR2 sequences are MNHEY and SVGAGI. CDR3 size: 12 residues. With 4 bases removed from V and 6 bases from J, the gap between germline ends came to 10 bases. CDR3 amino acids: CASSFRPGEQYF. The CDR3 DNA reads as TGTGCCAGCAGTTTTCGCCCAGGCGAGCAGTACTTC.